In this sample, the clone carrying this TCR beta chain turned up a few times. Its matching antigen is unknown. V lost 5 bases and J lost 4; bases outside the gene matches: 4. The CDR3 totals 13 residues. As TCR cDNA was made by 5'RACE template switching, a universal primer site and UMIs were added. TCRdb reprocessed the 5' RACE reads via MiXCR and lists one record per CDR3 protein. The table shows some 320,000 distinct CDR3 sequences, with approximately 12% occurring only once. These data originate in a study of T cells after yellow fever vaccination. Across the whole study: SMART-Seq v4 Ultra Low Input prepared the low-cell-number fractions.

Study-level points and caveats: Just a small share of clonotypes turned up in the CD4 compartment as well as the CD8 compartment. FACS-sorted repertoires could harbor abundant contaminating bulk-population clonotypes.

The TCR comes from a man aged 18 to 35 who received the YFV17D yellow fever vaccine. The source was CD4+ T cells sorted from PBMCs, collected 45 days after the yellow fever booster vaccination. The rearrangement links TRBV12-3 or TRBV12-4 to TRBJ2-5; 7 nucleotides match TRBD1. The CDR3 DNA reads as TGTGCCAGCAGTCAGACAGGGAGAGAGACCCAGTACTTC. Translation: CASSQTGRETQYF.